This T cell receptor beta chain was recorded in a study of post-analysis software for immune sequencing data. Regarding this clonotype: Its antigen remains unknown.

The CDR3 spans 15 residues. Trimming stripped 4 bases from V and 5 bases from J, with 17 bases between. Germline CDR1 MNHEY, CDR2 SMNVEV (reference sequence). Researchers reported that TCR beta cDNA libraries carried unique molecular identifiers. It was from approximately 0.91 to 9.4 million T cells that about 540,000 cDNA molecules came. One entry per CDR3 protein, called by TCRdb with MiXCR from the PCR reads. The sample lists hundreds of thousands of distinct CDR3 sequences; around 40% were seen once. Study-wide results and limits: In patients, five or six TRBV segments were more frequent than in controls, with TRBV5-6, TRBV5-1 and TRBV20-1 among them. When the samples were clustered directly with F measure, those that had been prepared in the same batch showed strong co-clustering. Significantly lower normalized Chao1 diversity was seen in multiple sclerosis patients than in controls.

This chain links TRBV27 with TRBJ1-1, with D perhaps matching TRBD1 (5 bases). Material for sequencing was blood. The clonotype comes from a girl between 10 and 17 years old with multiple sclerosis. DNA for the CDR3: TGTGCCAGCAGTTCCCCAGGGTCGGGGAAAACTGAAGCTTTCTTT. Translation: CASSSPGSGKTEAFF.